This is a list of T cell receptor beta chains from one sample in a study of CD8 T cells in Susac syndrome. MiXCR, run by TCRdb on the immunoSEQ multiplex PCR reads, gives a single entry per CDR3 protein. The sample comprises 190,000 or so distinct CDR3 sequences, 90% to 95% of which are singletons, and about 0.09% rests with the top ten. Sequencing was carried out using CD4+ T cells from PBMCs. Every receptor here comes from a human donor with multiple sclerosis. The conserved cysteine and the conserved F or W are not part of the CDR3 here. Some rows have no size entry. The others give once, few or many, or a class for an expanded clone.

j_gene,v_gene,abundance,CDR3aa
TRBJ2-7,TRBV7-9,.,ASSLEPEQYEQY
TRBJ2-6,TRBV18,.,ASSPGQGSSGANVLT
TRBJ2-3,TRBV14,.,ASSQRLADTQY
TRBJ1-1,TRBV10-3,.,AISGSMNTEAF
TRBJ2-1,TRBV28,.,ASSLSHRGEVGF
TRBJ2-5,TRBV24-1,.,ATQDPRRQETQY
TRBJ2-2,TRBV7-2,once,ASSRLGGPYTGELF
TRBJ2-7,TRBV3-1,.,ASSPPGASGAEQY
TRBJ2-5,TRBV24-1,.,ATSDLQRGTSGQETQY
TRBJ2-7,TRBV2,.,ASSDTAGQFSYEQY
TRBJ1-6,TRBV6-5,.,ASSYSQGNSPLH
TRBJ1-1,TRBV12-5,.,ASGFGGYTEAF
TRBJ1-1,TRBV29-1,.,SVEQGALNTEAF
TRBJ2-4,TRBV2,once,ASSERDSGRIQY
TRBJ2-1,TRBV16,once,ASSASSYNEQF
TRBJ2-3,TRBV30,once,AWKITDTSTDTQY
TRBJ2-3,TRBV20-1,.,SARGGGSSTDTQY
TRBJ2-2,TRBV6-1,.,ASRSLAGAYTGELF
TRBJ2-1,TRBV11-2,.,ASYRGSRLAGGPGNEQF
TRBJ2-7,TRBV12-3/TRBV12-4,.,ASSFLSPGQGGEQY
TRBJ1-2,TRBV30,.,AWSRSGQGSDGYT
TRBJ2-3,TRBV6-5,.,ASSYSHGDTQY
TRBJ1-4,TRBV29-1,.,SARGANEKLF
TRBJ2-7,TRBV11-2,.,ASSLGHSRGEQY
TRBJ2-1,TRBV12-3/TRBV12-4,.,AISRGSSYNEQF
TRBJ2-1,TRBV5-4,.,ASSSTDSSYNEQF
TRBJ2-2,TRBV29-1,.,SGRAGRANTGELF
TRBJ1-1,TRBV27,.,ASGRIVSAF
TRBJ1-1,TRBV6-5,.,ASRLDRGFLAEAF
TRBJ2-3,TRBV28,.,ASSFSVHGADTQY
TRBJ1-6,TRBV7-9,.,ASSVRVENSPLH
TRBJ2-7,TRBV4-1,.,ASSHATTAPWDEQY
TRBJ2-2,TRBV12-3/TRBV12-4,once,ASSPGQGVTGELF
TRBJ2-7,TRBV30,.,AWSVLSGVGSTYEQY
TRBJ2-4,TRBV12-3/TRBV12-4,once,ASSSQAAYIQY
TRBJ2-1,TRBV20-1,.,SASGTAAYNEQF
TRBJ2-2,TRBV9,few,ASSVRPTGELF
TRBJ1-5,TRBV10-3,.,AISDGGRGNQPQH
TRBJ2-7,TRBV30,.,AWSADRLRDEQY
TRBJ2-5,TRBV7-6,once,ASSLGAQETQY
TRBJ2-1,TRBV4-2,.,ASSLRGLDNEQF
TRBJ2-3,TRBV30,.,AWSVRGGIDTQY
TRBJ2-6,TRBV20-1,.,SAPGGPGANVLT
TRBJ2-5,TRBV28,.,ASSWAVGDGRETQY
TRBJ1-6,TRBV6-2/TRBV6-3,.,ASSNPEVTLH